One sample yielded the 18 T cell receptor beta chains listed below, sequenced in a study of CD8+ T cells in alopecia areata (dated by TCRdb to about 2018). The treatment or condition label corresponds to: oral pan-JAK inhibitor, 5-10 mg twice daily. Libraries came from the immunoSEQ multiplex PCR assay. RNA was extracted from all samples and reverse transcribed into cDNA, which served as template for TCR sequencing. As stored in TCRdb, this immuneACCESS dataset retains in-frame rearrangements with V and J assigned. A fraction of the clones does not appear; measured against another copy, unresolved V genes explain less than half of the discrepancy, and the remainder lacks a known reason. Here the sample has about 260,000 clones; around three fifths occur a single time. The ten top clones hold about 0.93% of the sample. The source material was CD4+ T cells sorted from blood, sampled at roughly week 52, from a patient treated with tofacitinib. These receptors originate from a human donor with alopecia areata.

The chain employs TRBV2 and TRBJ1-3; no definite D call. Germline V gene data show CDR1 as SNHLY and CDR2 as FYNNEI. This CDR3 comprises 15 residues. Between the trimmed V and J ends, which lost 1 base and 0 bases, there was a span of 7 bases. DNA for the CDR3: TGTGCCAGCAGTGAAGTTGGCAGCTCTGGAAACACCATATATTTT. This gives the protein CASSEVGSSGNTIYF.

The chain combines TRBV29-1 with TRBJ1-1, with D possibly being TRBD1 (6 bases). This CDR3 has 12 residues. The ends were cut back, 6 bases at V and 3 bases at J, with 11 bases in the middle. The germline CDR1 and CDR2 sequences are SQVTM and ANQGSEA. The CDR3: CSVSTGYTEAFF. The CDR3 DNA reads as TGCAGCGTGTCCACAGGGTACACTGAAGCTTTCTTT. Supplemented by reference TRBV29-1 and TRBJ1-1, the full variable domain reads SAVISQKPSRDICQRGTSLTIQCQVDSQVTMMFWYRQQPGQSLTLIATANQGSEATYESGFVIDKFPISRPNLTFSTLTVSNMSPEDSSIYLCSVSTGYTEAFFGQGTRLTVV.

The chain carries TRBV9 and TRBJ2-1; 8 bases are a match to TRBD1. V lost 0 bases to trimming and J lost 7 bases; unmatched junction nucleotides: 9. The CDR3 is 16 amino acids. In germline, CDR1 is SGDLS, CDR2 YYNGEE. Here the CDR3 reads CASSVEGTGRINEQFF. The CDR3, as DNA: TGTGCCAGCAGCGTAGAAGGGACAGGCCGGATTAATGAGCAGTTCTTC.

Points on this clone: Mismatch with germline at one junction end may stem from a read error. The chain is built from TRBV7-9 and TRBJ2-7; the match to TRBD2 covers 7 bases. CDR1 SEHNR and CDR2 FQNEAQ come from the germline V gene (reference sequence). The CDR3 has 14 amino acids. Here the CDR3 reads CASSLRGGSDEQHF. DNA of the CDR3: TGTGCCAGCAGCCTCCGCGGGGGAAGCGACGAGCAGCACTTC.

The chain couples TRBV4-3 to TRBJ2-1, with TRBD2 matching over 9 bases. The trim removed 5 bases at V and 9 bases at J, leaving 8 bases unmatched. The CDR3 runs 14 residues. Germline CDR1 and CDR2: LGHNA and YSLEER. CDR3 DNA sequence: TGCGCCAGCAGCGTATTAGCGGGGGCGGGTGAGCAGTTCTTC. As protein: CASSVLAGAGEQFF.

CDR3 sequence: CASSSGQGSTNTEAFF. CDR3 DNA sequence: TGCGCCAGCAGCTCCGGACAGGGGAGTACGAACACTGAAGCTTTCTTT. The genes are TRBV5-1 and TRBJ1-1, with 9 bases matching TRBD1. Germline CDR1 and CDR2: SGHRS and YFSETQ. There are 16 residues in the CDR3. Losses at the gene ends were 3 bases for V and 1 base for J; bases not matched to a gene: 7. Filled out from reference TRBV5-1 and TRBJ1-1, the complete variable domain reads KAGVTQTPRYLIKTRGQQVTLSCSPISGHRSVSWYQQTPGQGLQFLFEYFSETQRNKGNFPGRFSGRQFSNSRSEMNVSTLELGDSALYLCASSSGQGSTNTEAFFGQGTRLTVV.

V gene TRBV23-1 combines with J gene TRBJ2-6; 12 bases line up with TRBD1. TRBV23-1 is sorted into the ORF group, with uncertain function. The CDR3 spans 18 residues. With 2 bases clipped from V and 0 bases from J, the junction kept 2 bases outside the gene matches. CDR3 DNA: TGCGCCAGCAGTCAAGGGACAGGGGGCCTCTCTGGGGCCAACGTCCTGACTTTC. Its protein product is CASSQGTGGLSGANVLTF.

J is TRBJ2-5 and V is TRBV4-3; 8 nucleotides line up with TRBD1. Germline V gives CDR1 LGHNA, CDR2 YSLEER. After removal of 4 bases from V and 5 bases from J, the junction contained 9 bases not matched to a gene. The CDR3 covers 15 residues. CDR3 loop: CASSLSQGAGETQYF. The DNA of the CDR3 is TGCGCCAGCAGCCTAAGTCAGGGGGCGGGGGAGACCCAGTACTTC.

CDR3 sequence: CASSDRLGTTRTTLRNEQFF. The CDR3 DNA follows: TGTGCCAGCAGTGACAGACTAGGGACTACACGGACTACCCTAAGGAATGAGCAGTTCTTC. The V gene is TRBV27, the J gene TRBJ2-1; 7 bases map to TRBD2. The CDR3 covers 20 residues. Germline V gene data show CDR1 as MNHEY and CDR2 as SMNVEV (reference sequence). With 5 bases clipped from V and 7 bases from J, the junction kept 26 bases outside the gene matches.

The rearrangement uses TRBV7-8 and TRBJ2-3; possibly TRBD2 for D (5 bases). Per germline, CDR1 SGHVS and CDR2 FQNEAQ. V lost 1 base and J lost 1, with 12 bases in between. CDR3 size: 16 residues. CDR3: CASSLGSGSGTDTQYF. The CDR3 nucleotides are TGTGCCAGCAGCTTAGGGTCGGGGTCAGGCACAGATACGCAGTATTTT.

The chain couples TRBV25-1 to TRBJ2-5; TRBD1 matches 9 bases. The CDR3 is 15 residues long. Germline CDR1 is MGHDK and CDR2 is SYGVNS. The V gene end was trimmed by 6 bases and the J gene end by 5 bases; junction bases not matched to a gene: 10. The CDR3 DNA sequence: TGTGCCAGCAGCCCGGACAGGGGCGTCCTTGAGACCCAGTACTTC. Translation: CASSPDRGVLETQYF.

The chain couples TRBV30 to TRBJ1-5; D is ambiguous. Germline V gene data show CDR1 as GTSNPN and CDR2 as SVGIG (reference sequence). The CDR3 covers 13 residues. V gave up 1 base and J gave up 5 bases, with 9 bases separating them. The CDR3 here is CAWSGGPDQPQHF. CDR3 nucleotide sequence: TGTGCCTGGAGTGGAGGGCCTGATCAGCCCCAGCATTTT.

This clone has a single count. The gene calls are TRBV5-1 and TRBJ2-3; TRBD2 matches at 8 bases. The germline V gene encodes CDR1 SGHRS and CDR2 YFSETQ. V was pared by 5 bases and J by 3 bases, with 8 bases of the junction left unmatched. CDR3 length: 15 residues. CDR3 residues: CASSSGLARTDTQYF. DNA of the CDR3: TGCGCCAGCAGTTCAGGACTAGCCAGAACAGATACGCAGTATTTT. Using reference TRBV5-1 and TRBJ2-3 for the parts outside the CDR3, the full variable domain is KAGVTQTPRYLIKTRGQQVTLSCSPISGHRSVSWYQQTPGQGLQFLFEYFSETQRNKGNFPGRFSGRQFSNSRSEMNVSTLELGDSALYLCASSSGLARTDTQYFGPGTRLTVL.

The chain has TRBV5-1 and TRBJ2-5; D gene uncertain. Germline values: CDR1 SGHRS, CDR2 YFSETQ. Between the trimmed V and J ends, which lost 3 bases and 5 bases, there was a span of 8 bases. The CDR3 is 12 amino acids. CDR3 nucleotides: TGCGCCAGCAGCTCCCGGAGTGAGACCCAGTACTTC. Residues: CASSSRSETQYF.

This chain uses TRBV30 with TRBJ1-2; tentatively, D is TRBD1 (5 bases). There are 15 residues in the CDR3. The V gene lost 5 bases and the J gene lost 10 bases, with 26 bases spanning the gap. Germline values: CDR1 GTSNPN, CDR2 SVGIG (reference sequence). CDR3 nucleotide sequence: TGTGCCTGGTCCGTAACGCAGGGATCGGATGGGTCCTACACCTTC. As protein: CAWSVTQGSDGSYTF.

The rearrangement uses TRBV5-1 and TRBJ2-5; a weak D match, TRBD1 (6 bases). Per the germline V gene, CDR1 is SGHRS and CDR2 is YFSETQ. This CDR3 spans 13 amino acids. V lost 4 bases and J 3 bases, leaving 10 bases between the germline ends. The CDR3 coding sequence is TGCGCCAGCAGCCCGGACAGCGAAGAGACCCAGTACTTC. This encodes CASSPDSEETQYF.

Only a few counts were recorded for this clone. The genes are TRBV6-1 and TRBJ1-1, with TRBD1 identical over 8 bases. In germline, CDR1 is MNHNS, CDR2 SASEGT. Trimming cost V 2 bases and J 5 bases; bases outside gene matches: 13. CDR3 length: 17 residues. CDR3 nucleotide sequence: TGTGCCAGCAGTGAACGGTCAGGGCGGACAGGGCGTACTGAAGCTTTCTTT. Translation gives CASSERSGRTGRTEAFF.

This clone came up a few times. The chain is built from TRBV7-9 and TRBJ1-4; D uncertain. CDR1 SEHNR and CDR2 FQNEAQ come from the germline V gene (reference sequence). V was cut by 2 bases and J by 0 bases, with 10 bases left in between. The CDR3 length is 16 residues. CDR3 amino acids: CASSLPSKATNEKLFF. In nucleotides, the CDR3 is TGTGCCAGCAGCTTACCGAGTAAGGCAACTAATGAAAAACTGTTTTTT.